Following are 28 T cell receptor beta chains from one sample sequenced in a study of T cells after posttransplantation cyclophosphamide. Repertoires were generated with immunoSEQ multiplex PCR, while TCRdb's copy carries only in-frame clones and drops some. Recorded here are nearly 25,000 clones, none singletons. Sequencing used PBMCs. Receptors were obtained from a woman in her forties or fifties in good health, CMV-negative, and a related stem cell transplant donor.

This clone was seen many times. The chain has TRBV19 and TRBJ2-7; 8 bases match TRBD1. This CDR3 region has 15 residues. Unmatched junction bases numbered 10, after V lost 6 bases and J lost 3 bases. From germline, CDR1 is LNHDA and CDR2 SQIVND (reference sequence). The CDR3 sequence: CASSQPGQVVYEQYF. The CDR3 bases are TGTGCCAGTAGCCAACCGGGACAGGTAGTCTACGAGCAGTACTTC.

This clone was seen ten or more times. In DNA, the CDR3 is TGTGCCATCAGTGTAAGCGGGGGGAGGAACACTGAAGCTTTCTTT. Translation gives CAISVSGGRNTEAFF. This rearrangement joins TRBV10-3 to TRBJ1-1; D perhaps matches TRBD1 (5 bases). From germline, CDR1 is ENHRY and CDR2 SYGVKD. The CDR3 spans 15 residues. Trimming left V 4 bases short and J 1 base short, with 13 bases between.

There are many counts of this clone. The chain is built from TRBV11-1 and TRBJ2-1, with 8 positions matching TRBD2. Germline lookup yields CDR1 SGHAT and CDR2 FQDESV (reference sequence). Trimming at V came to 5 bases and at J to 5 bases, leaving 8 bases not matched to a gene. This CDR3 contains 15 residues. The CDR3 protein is CASSNRPGLDNEQFF. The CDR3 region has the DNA TGTGCCAGCAGCAATAGACCGGGACTAGACAATGAGCAGTTCTTC.

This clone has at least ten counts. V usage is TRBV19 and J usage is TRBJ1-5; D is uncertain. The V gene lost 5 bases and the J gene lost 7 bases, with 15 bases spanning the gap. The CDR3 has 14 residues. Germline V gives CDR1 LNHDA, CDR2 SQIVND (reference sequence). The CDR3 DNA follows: TGTGCCAGTAGTCTCGCCGCTGATCGGCAGCCCCAGCATTTT. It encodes CASSLAADRQPQHF.

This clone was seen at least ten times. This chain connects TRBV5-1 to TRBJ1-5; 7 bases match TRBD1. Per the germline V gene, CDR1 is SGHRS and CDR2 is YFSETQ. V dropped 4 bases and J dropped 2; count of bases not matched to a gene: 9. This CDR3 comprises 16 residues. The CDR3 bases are TGCGCCAGCAGCCCAGGGACAGCCCCTGGCAATCAGCCCCAGCATTTT. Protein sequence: CASSPGTAPGNQPQHF.

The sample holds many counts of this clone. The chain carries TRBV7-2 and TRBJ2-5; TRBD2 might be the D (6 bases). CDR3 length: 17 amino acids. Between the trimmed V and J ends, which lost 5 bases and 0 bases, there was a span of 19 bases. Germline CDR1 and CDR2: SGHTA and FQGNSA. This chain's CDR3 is CASSRRGGNLNQETQYF. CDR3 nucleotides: TGTGCCAGCAGCAGGCGTGGGGGGAATTTAAACCAAGAGACCCAGTACTTC.

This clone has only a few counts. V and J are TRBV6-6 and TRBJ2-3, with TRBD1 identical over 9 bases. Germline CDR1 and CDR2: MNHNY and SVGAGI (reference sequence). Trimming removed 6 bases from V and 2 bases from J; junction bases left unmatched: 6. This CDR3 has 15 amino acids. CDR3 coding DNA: TGTGCCAGCAGCCCTGGACAGGGGCCCACAGATACGCAGTATTTT. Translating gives CASSPGQGPTDTQYF.

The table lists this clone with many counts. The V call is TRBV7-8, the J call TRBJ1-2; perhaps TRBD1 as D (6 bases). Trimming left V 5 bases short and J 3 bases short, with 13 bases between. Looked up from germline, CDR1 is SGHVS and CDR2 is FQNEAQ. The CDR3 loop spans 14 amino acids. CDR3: CASSPEDSYYGYTF. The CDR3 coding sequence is TGTGCCAGCAGCCCAGAGGACAGCTACTATGGCTACACCTTC.

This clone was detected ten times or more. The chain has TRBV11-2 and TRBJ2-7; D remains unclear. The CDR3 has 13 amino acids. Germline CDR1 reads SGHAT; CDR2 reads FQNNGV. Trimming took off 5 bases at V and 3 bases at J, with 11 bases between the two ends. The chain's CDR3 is CASSPAPNYEQYF. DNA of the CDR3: TGTGCCAGCAGCCCCGCCCCTAACTACGAGCAGTACTTC.

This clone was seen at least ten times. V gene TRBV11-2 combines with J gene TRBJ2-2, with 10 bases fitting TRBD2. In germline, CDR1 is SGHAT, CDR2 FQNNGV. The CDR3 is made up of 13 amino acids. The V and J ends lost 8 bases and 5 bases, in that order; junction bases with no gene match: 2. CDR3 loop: CASRTSGTGELFF. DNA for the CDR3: TGTGCCAGCCGGACTAGCGGAACCGGGGAGCTGTTTTTT.

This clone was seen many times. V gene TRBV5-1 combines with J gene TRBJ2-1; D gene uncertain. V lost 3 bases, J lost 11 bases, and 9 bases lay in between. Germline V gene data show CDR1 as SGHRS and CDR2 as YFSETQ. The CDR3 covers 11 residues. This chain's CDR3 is CASSYDTQQFF. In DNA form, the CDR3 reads TGCGCCAGCAGCTACGACACCCAGCAGTTCTTC.

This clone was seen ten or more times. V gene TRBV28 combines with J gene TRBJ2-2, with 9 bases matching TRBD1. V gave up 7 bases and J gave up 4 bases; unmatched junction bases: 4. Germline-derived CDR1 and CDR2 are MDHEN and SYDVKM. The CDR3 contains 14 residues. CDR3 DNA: TGTGCCAGCACCTTGACAGGGGGCACCGGGGAGCTGTTTTTT. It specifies CASTLTGGTGELFF.

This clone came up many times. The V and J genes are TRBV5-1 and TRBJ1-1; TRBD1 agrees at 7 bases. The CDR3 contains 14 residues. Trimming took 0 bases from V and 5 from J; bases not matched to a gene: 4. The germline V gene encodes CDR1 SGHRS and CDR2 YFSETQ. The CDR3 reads CASSLDLQGTEAFF. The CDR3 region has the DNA TGCGCCAGCAGCTTGGATCTACAGGGGACTGAAGCTTTCTTT.

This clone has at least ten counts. The CDR3 sequence: CASTPGLAVETQYF. In DNA, the CDR3 is TGTGCCAGCACCCCGGGGCTAGCGGTAGAGACCCAGTACTTC. V usage is TRBV25-1 and J usage is TRBJ2-5, with 7 bases fitting TRBD2. Trimming took 7 bases from V and 4 from J; bases not matched to a gene: 9. There are 14 residues in the CDR3. CDR1 and CDR2 (germline): MGHDK, SYGVNS.

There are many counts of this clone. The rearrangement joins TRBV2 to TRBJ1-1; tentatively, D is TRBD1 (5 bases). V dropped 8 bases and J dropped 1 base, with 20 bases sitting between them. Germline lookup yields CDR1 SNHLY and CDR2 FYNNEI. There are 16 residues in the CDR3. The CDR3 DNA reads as TGTGCCAGCGGTCTGGCAGGGAGGAGGGGGAACACTGAAGCTTTCTTT. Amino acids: CASGLAGRRGNTEAFF. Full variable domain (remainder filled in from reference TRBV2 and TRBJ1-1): EPEVTQTPSHQVTQMGQEVILRCVPISNHLYFYWYRQILGQKVEFLVSFYNNEISEKSEIFDDQFSVERPDGSNFTLKIRSTKLEDSAMYFCASGLAGRRGNTEAFFGQGTRLTVV.

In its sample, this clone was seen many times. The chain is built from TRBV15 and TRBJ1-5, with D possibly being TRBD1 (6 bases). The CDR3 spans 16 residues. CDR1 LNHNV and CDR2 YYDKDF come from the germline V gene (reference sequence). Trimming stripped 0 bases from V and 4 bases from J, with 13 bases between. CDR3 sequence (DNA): TGTGCCACCAGCAGAGAAGTTGGGGGCGGGAATCAGCCCCAGCATTTT. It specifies CATSREVGGGNQPQHF.

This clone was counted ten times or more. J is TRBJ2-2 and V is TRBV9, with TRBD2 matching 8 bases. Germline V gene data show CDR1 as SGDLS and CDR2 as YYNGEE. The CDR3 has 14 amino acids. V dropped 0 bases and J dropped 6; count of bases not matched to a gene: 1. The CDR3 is CASSVDGGAGELFF. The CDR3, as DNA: TGTGCCAGCAGCGTAGACGGGGGGGCCGGGGAGCTGTTTTTT.

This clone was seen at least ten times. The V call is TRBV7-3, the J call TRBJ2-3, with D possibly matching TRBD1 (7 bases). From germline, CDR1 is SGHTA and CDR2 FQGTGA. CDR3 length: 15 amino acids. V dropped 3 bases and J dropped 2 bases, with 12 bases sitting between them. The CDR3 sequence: CASSFQGGVTDTQYF. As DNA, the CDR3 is TGTGCCAGCAGCTTTCAGGGGGGAGTCACAGATACGCAGTATTTT.

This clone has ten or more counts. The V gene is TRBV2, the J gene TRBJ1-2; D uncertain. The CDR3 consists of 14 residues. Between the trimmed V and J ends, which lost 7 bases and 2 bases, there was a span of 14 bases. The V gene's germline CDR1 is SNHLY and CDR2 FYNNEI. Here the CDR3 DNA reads TGTGCCAGCACCCTTAGGAGGCAGAACTATGGCTACACCTTC. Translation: CASTLRRQNYGYTF.

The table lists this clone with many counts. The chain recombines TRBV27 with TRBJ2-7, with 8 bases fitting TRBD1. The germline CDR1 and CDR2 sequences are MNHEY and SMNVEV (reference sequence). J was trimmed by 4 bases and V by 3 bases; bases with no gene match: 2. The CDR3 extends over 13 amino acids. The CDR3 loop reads CASSFGTGYEQYF. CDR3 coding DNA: TGTGCCAGCAGTTTTGGGACAGGTTACGAGCAGTACTTC.

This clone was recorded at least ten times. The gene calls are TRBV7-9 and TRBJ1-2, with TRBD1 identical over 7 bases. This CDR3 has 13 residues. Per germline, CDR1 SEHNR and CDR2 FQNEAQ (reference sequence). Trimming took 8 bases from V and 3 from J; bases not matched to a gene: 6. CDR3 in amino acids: CASGTAQHYGYTF. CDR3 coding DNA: TGTGCCAGCGGGACAGCGCAACACTATGGCTACACCTTC.

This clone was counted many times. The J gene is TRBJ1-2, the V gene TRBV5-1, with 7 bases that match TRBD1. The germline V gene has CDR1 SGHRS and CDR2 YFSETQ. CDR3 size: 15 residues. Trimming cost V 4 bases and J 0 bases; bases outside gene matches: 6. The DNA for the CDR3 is TGCGCCAGCAGCCGGGAGACAGGGACTAACTATGGCTACACCTTC. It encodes CASSRETGTNYGYTF.

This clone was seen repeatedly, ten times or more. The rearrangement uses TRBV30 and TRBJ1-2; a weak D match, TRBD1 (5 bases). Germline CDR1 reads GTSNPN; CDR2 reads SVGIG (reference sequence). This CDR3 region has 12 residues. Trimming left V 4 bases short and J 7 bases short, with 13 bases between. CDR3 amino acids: CAWNPTGGGYTF. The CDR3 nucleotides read TGTGCCTGGAATCCTACCGGGGGTGGCTACACCTTC.

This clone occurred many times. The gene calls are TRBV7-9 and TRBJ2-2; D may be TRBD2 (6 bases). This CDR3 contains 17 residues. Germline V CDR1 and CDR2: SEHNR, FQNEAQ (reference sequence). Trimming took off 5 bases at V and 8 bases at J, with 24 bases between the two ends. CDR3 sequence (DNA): TGTGCCAGCAGCCCCTTTCGGGGGAGCCCTATATGGGGGGAGCTGTTTTTT. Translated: CASSPFRGSPIWGELFF.

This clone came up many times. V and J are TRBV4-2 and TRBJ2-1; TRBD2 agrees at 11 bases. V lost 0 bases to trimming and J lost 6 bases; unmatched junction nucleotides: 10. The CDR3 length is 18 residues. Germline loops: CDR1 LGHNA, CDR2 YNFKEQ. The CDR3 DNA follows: TGTGCCAGCAGCCAAGATTTACTAGCGGGAGCCCTCCGCAATGAGCAGTTCTTC. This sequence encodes CASSQDLLAGALRNEQFF.

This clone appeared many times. The CDR3 reads CASTEGAGRYEQYF. CDR3 DNA sequence: TGTGCCAGCACAGAGGGGGCAGGGCGCTACGAGCAGTACTTC. The rearrangement joins TRBV7-9 to TRBJ2-7, with 7 bases matching TRBD1. The CDR3 covers 14 residues. J was trimmed by 3 bases and V by 7 bases; bases with no gene match: 9. The V gene's germline CDR1 is SEHNR and CDR2 FQNEAQ (reference sequence). The full variable domain, completed using reference TRBV7-9 and TRBJ2-7, is DTGVSQNPRHKITKRGQNVTFRCDPISEHNRLYWYRQTLGQGPEFLTYFQNEAQLEKSRLLSDRFSAERPKGSFSTLEIQRTEQGDSAMYLCASTEGAGRYEQYFGPGTRLTVT.

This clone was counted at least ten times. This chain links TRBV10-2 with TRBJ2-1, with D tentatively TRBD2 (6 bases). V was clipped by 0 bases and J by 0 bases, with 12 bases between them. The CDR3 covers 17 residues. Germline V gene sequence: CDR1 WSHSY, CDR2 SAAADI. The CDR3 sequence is CASSESGSGSSYNEQFF. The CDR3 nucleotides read TGCGCCAGCAGTGAGTCAGGTAGCGGAAGCTCCTACAATGAGCAGTTCTTC.

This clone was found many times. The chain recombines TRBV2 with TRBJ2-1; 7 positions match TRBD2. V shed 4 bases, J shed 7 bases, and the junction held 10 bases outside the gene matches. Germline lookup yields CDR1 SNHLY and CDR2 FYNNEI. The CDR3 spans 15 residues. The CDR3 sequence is CASSVFTSVKNEQFF. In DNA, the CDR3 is TGTGCCAGCAGTGTTTTTACTAGCGTAAAAAATGAGCAGTTCTTC.